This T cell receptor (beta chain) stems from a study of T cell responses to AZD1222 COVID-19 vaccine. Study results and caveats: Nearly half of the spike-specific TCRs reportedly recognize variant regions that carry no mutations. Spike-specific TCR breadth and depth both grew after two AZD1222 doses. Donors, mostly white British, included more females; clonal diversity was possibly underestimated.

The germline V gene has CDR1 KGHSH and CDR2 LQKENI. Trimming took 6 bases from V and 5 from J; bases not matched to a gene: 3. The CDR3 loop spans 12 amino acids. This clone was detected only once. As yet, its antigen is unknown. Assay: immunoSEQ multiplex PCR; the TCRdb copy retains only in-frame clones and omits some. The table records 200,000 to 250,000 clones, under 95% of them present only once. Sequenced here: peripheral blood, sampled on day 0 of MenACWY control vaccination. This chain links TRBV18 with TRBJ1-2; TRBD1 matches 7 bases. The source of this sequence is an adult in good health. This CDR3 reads CASSGDRYGYTF. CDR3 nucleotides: TGTGCCAGCTCGGGGGACAGATATGGCTACACCTTC.